The 14 T cell receptor beta chains reported below all come from one sample, sequenced in a study of Ad26.COV2.S vaccination and SARS-CoV-2 variants. Only in-frame clones appear in the TCRdb table, and some are missing; sequencing was by immunoSEQ multiplex PCR. The sample yields about 94,000 clones, under 90% seen once. The starting material was peripheral blood, obtained after recovery from COVID-19. The receptor set was obtained from a human donor who had recovered from COVID-19.

J is TRBJ2-1 and V is TRBV4-3; 11 bases are shared with TRBD1. The V gene end was trimmed by 4 bases and the J gene end by 3 bases; junction bases not matched to a gene: 5. Germline loops: CDR1 LGHNA, CDR2 YSLEER. The CDR3 sequence is 16 residues long. The CDR3 sequence is CASSRRTGGFYNEQFF. DNA for the CDR3: TGCGCCAGCAGCCGACGGACAGGGGGCTTCTACAATGAGCAGTTCTTC.

The J gene is TRBJ2-1, the V gene TRBV5-1; 7 bases fit TRBD1. With V trimmed by 0 bases and J by 5 bases, 11 bases remained unmatched. This CDR3 is built from 17 residues. Germline lookup yields CDR1 SGHRS and CDR2 YFSETQ. CDR3 residues: CASSLGGQRIVHNEQFF. DNA of the CDR3: TGCGCCAGCAGCTTGGGGGGACAGCGAATAGTACACAATGAGCAGTTCTTC.

This chain links TRBV6-5 with TRBJ2-5; D ambiguous. Germline values: CDR1 MNHEY, CDR2 SVGAGI. The CDR3 has 11 residues. V lost 7 bases and J lost 4, with 7 bases in between. Written as DNA, the CDR3 is TGTGCCAGCAAAAGAACAGAGACCCAGTACTTC. Translation gives CASKRTETQYF.

CDR3 protein: CASSLDRGSGANVLTF. The CDR3 nucleotides read TGTGCCAGCAGTTTGGACAGGGGTTCTGGGGCCAACGTCCTGACTTTC. V gene TRBV27 combines with J gene TRBJ2-6, with TRBD1 matching over 9 bases. Germline values: CDR1 MNHEY, CDR2 SMNVEV (reference sequence). The ends lost 3 bases at V and 1 base at J; junction bases unmatched: 1. CDR3 size: 16 residues.

CDR3 amino acids: CASSLGARTEAFF. CDR3 DNA sequence: TGTGCCAGCAGCTTAGGAGCTCGTACTGAAGCTTTCTTT. This chain uses TRBV7-3 with TRBJ1-1; no definite D call. Looked up from germline, CDR1 is SGHTA and CDR2 is FQGTGA. The CDR3 is 13 amino acids. The ends were cut back, 2 bases at V and 5 bases at J, with 9 bases in the middle. The entire variable domain, with the rest obtained from reference TRBV7-3 and TRBJ1-1, is as follows: GAGVSQTPSNKVTEKGKYVELRCDPISGHTALYWYRQSLGQGPEFLIYFQGTGAADDSGLPNDRFFAVRPEGSVSTLKIQRTERGDSAVYLCASSLGARTEAFFGQGTRLTVV.

The chain's CDR3 is CASSQDQGAGYTQYF. The CDR3 DNA sequence: TGTGCCAGCAGCCAAGATCAAGGGGCAGGGTATACCCAGTACTTC. The chain combines TRBV4-2 with TRBJ2-5; TRBD1 might be the D (5 bases). Germline V CDR1 and CDR2: LGHNA, YNFKEQ. The V gene lost 0 bases and the J gene lost 8 bases, with 16 bases spanning the gap. The CDR3 loop spans 15 amino acids.

The chain recombines TRBV9 with TRBJ2-1; D possibly corresponds to TRBD2 (6 bases). V dropped 3 bases and J dropped 7 bases, with 20 bases sitting between them. Germline lookup yields CDR1 SGDLS and CDR2 YYNGEE. The CDR3 is 16 amino acids. The CDR3 spells CASSEGSSRSGNEQFF. Here the CDR3 DNA reads TGTGCCAGCAGCGAGGGTTCCAGCAGGAGCGGGAATGAGCAGTTCTTC.

The chain joins TRBV18 to TRBJ1-3, with D possibly being TRBD1 (5 bases). The V end lost 4 bases, the J end lost 2 bases, and 15 bases lay between the germline ends. The germline V gene encodes CDR1 KGHSH and CDR2 LQKENI. The CDR3 has 16 amino acids. The CDR3 protein is CASSLGPRNTGNTIYF. CDR3 bases: TGTGCCAGCTCACTGGGGCCTCGAAACACTGGAAACACCATATATTTT.

The chain employs TRBV3-1 (or the pseudogene TRBV3-2) and TRBJ2-7, with D possibly being TRBD2 (6 bases). V lost 0 bases, J lost 11 bases, and 20 bases lay in between. CDR1 is LGHDT, CDR2 YNNKEL, per germline (reference sequence). The CDR3 contains 15 residues. The CDR3 sequence: CASSQDDLALAGKYF. In DNA, the CDR3 is TGTGCCAGCAGCCAAGATGACCTGGCCTTGGCGGGGAAGTACTTC.

This clone has just a few counts. The chain recombines TRBV5-6 with TRBJ2-7, with D possibly TRBD1 on 5 matching bases. V was trimmed by 4 bases and J by 0 bases, leaving 14 bases between them. The CDR3 consists of 15 residues. Germline V CDR1 and CDR2: SGHDT, YYEEEE. CDR3 nucleotides: TGTGCCAGCAGCATCAGGGATTGGGGCTCCTACGAGCAGTACTTC. The encoded protein is CASSIRDWGSYEQYF.

This clone was seen only a few times. The V and J genes are TRBV27 and TRBJ2-7; TRBD2 is a possible D gene (5 bases). Germline V CDR1 and CDR2: MNHEY, SMNVEV (reference sequence). The CDR3 contains 17 residues. The V end was cut by 3 bases, the J end by 2 bases, with 20 bases between. CDR3 coding DNA: TGTGCCAGCAGTTTGTATTTCCGGACTCGACATCCCTACGAGCAGTACTTC. Translation gives CASSLYFRTRHPYEQYF.

This rearrangement joins TRBV5-5 to TRBJ2-7; 7 bases align to TRBD2. V gave up 1 base and J gave up 0 bases; unmatched junction bases: 4. The CDR3 runs to 15 residues. CDR1 and CDR2 from the germline V gene are SGHKS and YYEKEE (reference sequence). The CDR3 nucleotides read TGTGCCAGCAGCTTGAGCAGCGGGGTCTCCTACGAGCAGTACTTC. It yields the protein CASSLSSGVSYEQYF.

V usage is TRBV6-5 and J usage is TRBJ2-7, with TRBD2 as a possible D gene (6 bases). Trimming pared 4 bases from V and 6 bases from J, leaving 13 bases between. Looked up from germline, CDR1 is MNHEY and CDR2 is SVGAGI. The CDR3 contains 13 residues. The CDR3 DNA follows: TGTGCCAGCAGTTGGAGGGGTCAGATCGAGCAGTACTTC. Its translation is CASSWRGQIEQYF.

The chain couples TRBV12-5 to TRBJ2-1, with TRBD2 matching 7 bases. The CDR3 spans 16 residues. The germline V gene encodes CDR1 LGHNT and CDR2 FRNRAP. V shed 5 bases, J shed 0 bases, and the junction held 7 bases outside the gene matches. The CDR3 protein is CASGVISGTSYNEQFF. The CDR3 DNA follows: TGTGCTAGTGGTGTCATAAGCGGGACCTCCTACAATGAGCAGTTCTTC.